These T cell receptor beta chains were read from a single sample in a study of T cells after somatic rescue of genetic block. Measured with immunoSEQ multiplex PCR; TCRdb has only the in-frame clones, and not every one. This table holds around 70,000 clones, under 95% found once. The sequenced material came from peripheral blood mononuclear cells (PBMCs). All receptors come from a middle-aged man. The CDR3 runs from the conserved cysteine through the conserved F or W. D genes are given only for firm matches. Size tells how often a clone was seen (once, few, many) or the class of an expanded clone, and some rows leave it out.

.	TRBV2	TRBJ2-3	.	TGTGCCAGCACCGAGGAGGGTGGGCAGTATTTT	CASTEEGGQYF
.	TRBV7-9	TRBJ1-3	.	TGTGCCAGCAGCTTAGAGGCTGGGGCGGCCTCTGGAAACACCATATATTTT	CASSLEAGAASGNTIYF
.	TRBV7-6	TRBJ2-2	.	TGTGCCAGCAGCTCCGAGCCCGCCCGGCGCACCGGGGAGCTGTTTTTT	CASSSEPARRTGELFF
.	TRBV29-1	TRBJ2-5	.	TGCAGCGTTGTCAGGGAGACCCAGTACTTC	CSVVRETQYF
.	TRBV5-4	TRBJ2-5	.	TGTGCCAGCAGCTTGGAACGGGGGCAAGAGACCCAGTACTTC	CASSLERGQETQYF
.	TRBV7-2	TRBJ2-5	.	TGTGCCAGCGATGAAATCTCCCAAGAGACCCAGTACTTC	CASDEISQETQYF
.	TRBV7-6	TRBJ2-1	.	TGTGCCAGCAGCGAAAACTTAAATGAGCAGTTCTTC	CASSENLNEQFF
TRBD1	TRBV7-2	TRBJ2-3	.	TGTGCCAGCAGCCGGGGACAGCCCACAGATACGCAGTATTTT	CASSRGQPTDTQYF
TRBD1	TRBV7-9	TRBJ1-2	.	TGTGCCAGCAGCCTATCCGGGACAGAGGTAGGATATGGCTACACCTTC	CASSLSGTEVGYGYTF
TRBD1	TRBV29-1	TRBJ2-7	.	TGCAGCGTGCGGACACAGGGGGCCTCCTACGAGCAGTACTTC	CSVRTQGASYEQYF
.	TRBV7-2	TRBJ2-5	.	TGTGCCAGCAGCTTAGGGTTAGGAGCCGGGGAGACCCAGTACTTC	CASSLGLGAGETQYF
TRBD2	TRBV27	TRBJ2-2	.	TGTGCCAGCAGTTTTCGGGGCGGGGGGACGAACACCGGGGAGCTGTTTTTT	CASSFRGGGTNTGELFF
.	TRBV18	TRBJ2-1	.	TGTGCCAGCTCACCAGGTTTAGGGAATGAGCAGTTCTTC	CASSPGLGNEQFF
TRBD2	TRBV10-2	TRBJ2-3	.	TGCGCCAGCAGTGGGGGACTAGCGGGAGGAGATACGCAGTATTTT	CASSGGLAGGDTQYF
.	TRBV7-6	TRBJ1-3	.	TGTGCCAGCAGCGACAGCTCTGGAAACACCATATATTTT	CASSDSSGNTIYF
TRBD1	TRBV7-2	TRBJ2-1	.	TGTGCCAGCAGCTCTAGGACAGGATCAAATGAGCAGTTCTTC	CASSSRTGSNEQFF
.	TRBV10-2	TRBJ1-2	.	TGCGCCAGCAGTGAGTCAGGAGATGGCTACACCTTC	CASSESGDGYTF
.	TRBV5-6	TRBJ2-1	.	TGTGCCAGCAGCTTCCTTCGCGGGATCAATGAGCAGTTCTTC	CASSFLRGINEQFF
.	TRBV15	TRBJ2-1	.	TGTGCCACCAGCAGATCCCGGGGCTTATACAATGAGCAGTTCTTC	CATSRSRGLYNEQFF
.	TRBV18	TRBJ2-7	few	TGTGCCAGCTCACCGGGGGACTGGAGCTACGAGCAGTACTTC	CASSPGDWSYEQYF
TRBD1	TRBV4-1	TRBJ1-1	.	TGCGCCAGCAGCCCGGACAGGCCAGTAAGAACGAACACTGAAGCTTTCTTT	CASSPDRPVRTNTEAFF
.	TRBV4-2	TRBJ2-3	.	TGTGCCAGCAGCCACTTGGACACTAACACAGATACGCAGTATTTT	CASSHLDTNTDTQYF
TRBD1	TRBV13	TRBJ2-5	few	TGTGCCAGCAGCTTCACAGGGGAAGAGACCCAGTACTTC	CASSFTGEETQYF
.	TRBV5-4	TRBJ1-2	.	TGTGCCAGCAGCTTGGGCGGTGGTGGGGAGTACTATGGCTACACCTTC	CASSLGGGGEYYGYTF
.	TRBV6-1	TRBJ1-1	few	TGTGCCAGCAGCCTAAGTGGGACATCCACTGAAGCTTTCTTT	CASSLSGTSTEAFF